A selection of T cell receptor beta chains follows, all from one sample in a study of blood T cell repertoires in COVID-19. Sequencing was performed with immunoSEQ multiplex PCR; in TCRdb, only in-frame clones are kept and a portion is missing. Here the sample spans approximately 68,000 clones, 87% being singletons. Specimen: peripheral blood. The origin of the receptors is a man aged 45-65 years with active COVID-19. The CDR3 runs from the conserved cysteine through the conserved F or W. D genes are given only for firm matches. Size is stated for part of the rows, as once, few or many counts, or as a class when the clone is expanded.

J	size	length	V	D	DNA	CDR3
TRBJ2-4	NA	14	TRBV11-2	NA	TGTGCCAGCAGCTTAGGGCCGGCCAAAAACATTCAGTACTTC	CASSLGPAKNIQYF
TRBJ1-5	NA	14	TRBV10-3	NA	TGTGCCATCAGTGAGTCCCAGGGCCATCAGCCCCAGCATTTT	CAISESQGHQPQHF
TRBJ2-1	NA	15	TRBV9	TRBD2	TGTGCCAGCAGCGTAGAGCTAGCGGATTACAATGAGCAGTTCTTC	CASSVELADYNEQFF
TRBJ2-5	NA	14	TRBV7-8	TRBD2	TGTGCCAGCAGCGGAAAGACTAGCATGGAGACCCAGTACTTC	CASSGKTSMETQYF
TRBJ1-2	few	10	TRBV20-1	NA	TGCAGTGCTCCTTACTATGGCTACACCTTC	CSAPYYGYTF
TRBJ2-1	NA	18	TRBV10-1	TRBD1	TGCGCCAGCGCCCTTCCCTATGGCCCGGGGACAGGGGGCAATGAGCAGTTCTTC	CASALPYGPGTGGNEQFF
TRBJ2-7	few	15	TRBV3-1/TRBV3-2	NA	TGTGCCAGCAGCCAATTTAACGGGAGCCCCCACGAGCAGTACTTC	CASSQFNGSPHEQYF
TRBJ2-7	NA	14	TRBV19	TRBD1	TGTGCCAGTAGTATGCGACAGGGCCTCTACGAGCAGTACTTC	CASSMRQGLYEQYF
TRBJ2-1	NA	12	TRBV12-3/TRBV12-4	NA	TGTGCCAGCAGTTTAGGGAACAGGTCGTTGTTCTTC	CASSLGNRSLFF
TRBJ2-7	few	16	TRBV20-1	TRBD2	TGCAGTGCTAGTGGGACTAGCGGGAGGAGCTCCTACGAGCAGTACTTC	CSASGTSGRSSYEQYF
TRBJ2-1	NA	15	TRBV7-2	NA	TGTGCCAGCTCCCAGCGCGGGTCGGCCTACAATGAGCAGTTCTTC	CASSQRGSAYNEQFF
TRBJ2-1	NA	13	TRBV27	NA	TGTGCCAGCAGTGGGACAAACTACAATGAGCAGTTCTTC	CASSGTNYNEQFF
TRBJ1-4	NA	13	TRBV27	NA	TGTGCCAGCAGTTCAGGGCGGTGGGAAAAACTGTTTTTT	CASSSGRWEKLFF
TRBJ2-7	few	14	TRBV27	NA	TGTGCCAGCAGTCGGCCCGGGATAACCTACGAGCAGTACTTC	CASSRPGITYEQYF
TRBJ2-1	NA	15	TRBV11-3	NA	TGTGCCAGCAGCTTTGGGGGAGGGGGGTACAATGAGCAGTTCTTC	CASSFGGGGYNEQFF
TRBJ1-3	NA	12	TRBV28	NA	TGTGCCAGCGGGCTAACTGGAAACACCATATATTTT	CASGLTGNTIYF
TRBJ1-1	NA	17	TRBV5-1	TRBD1	TGCGCCAGCAGCTTGACGGGACCTGGACAGGGCGGCACTGAAGCTTTCTTT	CASSLTGPGQGGTEAFF
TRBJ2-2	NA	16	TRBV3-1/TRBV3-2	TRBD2	TGTGCCAGCACCGGGGACCTAGCGGGAAACACCGGGGAGCTGTTTTTT	CASTGDLAGNTGELFF
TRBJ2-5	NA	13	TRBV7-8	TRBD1	TGTGCCAGCAGCTTCGGGACAGAAGAGACCCAGTACTTC	CASSFGTEETQYF
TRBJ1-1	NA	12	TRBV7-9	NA	TGTGCCAGCAGCCTGACAGGACGTGAAGCTTTCTTT	CASSLTGREAFF
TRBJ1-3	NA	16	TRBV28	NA	TGTGCCAGCAGTTCCCGGGACGGGAGCTCTGGAAACACCATATATTTT	CASSSRDGSSGNTIYF
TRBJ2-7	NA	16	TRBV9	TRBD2	TGTGCCAGCAGCCCACGTGGTAGCGGGGAAACCTACGAGCAGTACTTC	CASSPRGSGETYEQYF
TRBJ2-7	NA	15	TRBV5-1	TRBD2	TGCGCCAGCAGCTCTGCTAGCGGGAGGGTTAGTGAGCAGTACTTC	CASSSASGRVSEQYF
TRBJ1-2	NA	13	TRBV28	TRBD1	TGTGCCAGCAGTTCGGGACAGGGGGCTGGCTACACCTTC	CASSSGQGAGYTF
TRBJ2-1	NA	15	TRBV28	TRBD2	TGTGCCAGCAGTTTGCTCCAAAGGACTAGCGGAGAGCAGTTCTTC	CASSLLQRTSGEQFF
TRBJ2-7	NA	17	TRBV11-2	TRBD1	TGTGCCAGCAGCTTAGATGAGGGGACAGGGGGCGCCTACGAGCAGTACTTC	CASSLDEGTGGAYEQYF
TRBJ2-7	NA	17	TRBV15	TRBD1	TGTGCCACCAGCAGAGTGAGGGGACAGGGAGAAGAGGACGAGCAGTACTTC	CATSRVRGQGEEDEQYF
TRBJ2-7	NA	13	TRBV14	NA	TGTGCCAGCAGCCAAGATCCCGGGGGCGAGCAGTACTTC	CASSQDPGGEQYF
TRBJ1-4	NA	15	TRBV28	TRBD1	TGTGCCAGCAGTTTAGTGAGGGACAGGGGTTCGAAACTGTTTTTT	CASSLVRDRGSKLFF
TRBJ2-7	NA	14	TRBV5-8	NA	TGTGCCAGCAGCTTGGCGGGGGACTCCTACGAGCAGTACTTC	CASSLAGDSYEQYF
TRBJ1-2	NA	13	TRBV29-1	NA	TGCAGCGTTGTAGCCAGTTTTAACTATAGCTACACCTTC	CSVVASFNYSYTF
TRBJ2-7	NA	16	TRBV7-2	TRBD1	TGTGCCAGCAGCTTAGCTGTGACAGGGAGCAACTACGAGCAGTACTTC	CASSLAVTGSNYEQYF
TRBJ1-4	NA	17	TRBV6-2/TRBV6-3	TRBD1	TGTGCCAGCAGTTACTCTCCGGGACAGCTAACTAATGAAAAACTGTTTTTT	CASSYSPGQLTNEKLFF
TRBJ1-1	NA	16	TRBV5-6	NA	TGTGCCAGCAGCAATCTCGTGGCGGACATGAACACTGAAGCTTTCTTT	CASSNLVADMNTEAFF
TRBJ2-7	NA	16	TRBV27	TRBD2	TGTGCCAGCAGTTTCGTGACTAGCGGAGGCTCCTACGAGCAGTACTTC	CASSFVTSGGSYEQYF
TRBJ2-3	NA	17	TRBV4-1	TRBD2	TGCGCCAGCAGCCACGGTACTAGCGGGACCTACACAGATACGCAGTATTTT	CASSHGTSGTYTDTQYF
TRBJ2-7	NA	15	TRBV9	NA	TGTGCCAGCAGCCCAAGGTCAGCGGAATTCTACGAGCAGTACTTC	CASSPRSAEFYEQYF
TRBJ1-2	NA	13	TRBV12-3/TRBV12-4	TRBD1	TGTGCCAGCAGGGTGCAGGGGGACTATGGCTACACCTTC	CASRVQGDYGYTF
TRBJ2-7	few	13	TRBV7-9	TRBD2	TGTGCCAGCAGCACATCACTAGCGTACGAGCAGTACTTC	CASSTSLAYEQYF
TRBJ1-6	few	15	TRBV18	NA	TGTGCCAGCTCAACCGCGGCACAGGGCAATTCACCCCTCCACTTT	CASSTAAQGNSPLHF
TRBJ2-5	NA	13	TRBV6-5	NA	TGTGCCAGCAGGAGGGCGAGCCAAGAGACCCAGTACTTC	CASRRASQETQYF
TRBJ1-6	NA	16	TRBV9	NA	TGTGCCAGCAGCGTAGGTCCCACTTCCTATAATTCACCCCTCCACTTT	CASSVGPTSYNSPLHF
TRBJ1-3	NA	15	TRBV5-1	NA	TGCGCCAGCAGCTTGGCGACAGGCTATTCAAACACCATATATTTT	CASSLATGYSNTIYF